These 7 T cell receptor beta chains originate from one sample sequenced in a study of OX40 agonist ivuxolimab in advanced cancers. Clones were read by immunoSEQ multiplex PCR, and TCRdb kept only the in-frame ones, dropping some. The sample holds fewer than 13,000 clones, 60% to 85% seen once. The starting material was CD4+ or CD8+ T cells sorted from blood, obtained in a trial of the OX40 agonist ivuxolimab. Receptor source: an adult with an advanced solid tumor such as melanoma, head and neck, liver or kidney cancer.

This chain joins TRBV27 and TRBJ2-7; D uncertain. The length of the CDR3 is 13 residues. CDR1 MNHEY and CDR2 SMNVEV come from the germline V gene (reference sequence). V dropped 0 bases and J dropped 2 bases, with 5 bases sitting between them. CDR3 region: CASSLSVAYEQYF. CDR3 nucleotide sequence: TGTGCCAGCAGTTTATCCGTAGCCTACGAGCAGTACTTC.

The CDR3 DNA reads TGTGCCAGCAGTGACAAGGGTAGCGGGAGAGATAGGTTCTTC. Protein product: CASSDKGSGRDRFF. The chain recombines TRBV2 with TRBJ2-1; 9 bases line up with TRBD2. This CDR3 has 14 amino acids. J was trimmed by 15 bases and V by 3 bases; bases with no gene match: 12. The germline CDR1 and CDR2 sequences are SNHLY and FYNNEI.

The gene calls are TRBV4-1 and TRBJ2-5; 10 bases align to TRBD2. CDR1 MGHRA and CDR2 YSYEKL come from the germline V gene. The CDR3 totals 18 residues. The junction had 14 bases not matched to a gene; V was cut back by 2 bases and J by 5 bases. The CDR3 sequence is CASSQYLSGRARAETQYF. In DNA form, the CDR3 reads TGCGCCAGCAGCCAATATTTGAGCGGGAGGGCCCGTGCGGAGACCCAGTACTTC.

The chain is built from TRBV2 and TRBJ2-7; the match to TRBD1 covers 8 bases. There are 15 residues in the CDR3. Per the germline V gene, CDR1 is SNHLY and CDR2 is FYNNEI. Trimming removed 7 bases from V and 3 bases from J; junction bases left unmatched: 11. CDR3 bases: TGTGCCAGCACCACCCCGGGACAGGACCACTACGAGCAGTACTTC. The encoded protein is CASTTPGQDHYEQYF.

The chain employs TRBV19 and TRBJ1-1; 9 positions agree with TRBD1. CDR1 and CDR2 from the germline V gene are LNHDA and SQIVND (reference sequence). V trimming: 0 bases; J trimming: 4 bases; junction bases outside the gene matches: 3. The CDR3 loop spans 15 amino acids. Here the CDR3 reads CASSIEGDRVTEAFF. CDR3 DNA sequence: TGTGCCAGTAGTATAGAAGGGGACAGGGTCACTGAAGCTTTCTTT.

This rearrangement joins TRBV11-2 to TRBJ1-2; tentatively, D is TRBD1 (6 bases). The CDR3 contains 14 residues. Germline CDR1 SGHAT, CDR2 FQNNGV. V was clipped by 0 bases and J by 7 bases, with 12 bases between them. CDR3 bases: TGTGCCAGCAGCTTAGATGGGAAAGGGGGTGGCTACACCTTC. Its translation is CASSLDGKGGGYTF.

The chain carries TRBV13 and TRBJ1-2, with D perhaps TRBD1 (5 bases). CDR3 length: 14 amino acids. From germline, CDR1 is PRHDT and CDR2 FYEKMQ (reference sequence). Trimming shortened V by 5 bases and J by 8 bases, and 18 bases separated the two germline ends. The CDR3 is CASSTSGPSGGYTF. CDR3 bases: TGTGCCAGCAGCACGTCGGGACCGTCGGGAGGCTACACCTTC.